One sample yielded the 9 T cell receptor beta chains listed below, sequenced in a study of Graves' ophthalmopathy and Graves' hyperthyroidism. The TCR beta CDR3 regions underwent amplification from RNA transcripts. RT-PCR in the first round used HTBI primers; a second-round multiplex PCR followed. TCRdb re-analysed the multiplex PCR reads in MiXCR, keeping a single row per CDR3 protein. The sample has about 700,000 distinct CDR3 sequences; over 40% are singletons. The sequenced sample consisted of peripheral blood. These receptors were obtained from an adult man with Graves' ophthalmopathy.

CDR3 DNA sequence: TGTGCCACCAGCAGCCAAGACCAGGGACCCACTCCCTACGAGCAGTACTTC. Amino acid sequence: CATSSQDQGPTPYEQYF. The V gene is TRBV15, the J gene TRBJ2-7, with D possibly called TRBD1 or TRBD2 (5 bases each). V was cut by 3 bases and J by 2 bases, with 20 bases left in between. The CDR3 length is 17 residues. CDR1 is LNHNV, CDR2 YYDKDF, per germline (reference sequence).

This chain connects TRBV2 to TRBJ2-5, with a tentative D call TRBD2 (6 bases). The CDR3 is 13 amino acids. Germline assignment: CDR1 SNHLY and CDR2 FYNNEI. Trimming shortened V by 7 bases and J by 4 bases, and 13 bases separated the two germline ends. CDR3 in DNA: TGTGCCAGCACCCCGGGAGTGCCAGAGACCCAGTACTTC. This translates into CASTPGVPETQYF. Looking up the rest from reference TRBV2 and TRBJ2-5 gives the full variable domain: EPEVTQTPSHQVTQMGQEVILRCVPISNHLYFYWYRQILGQKVEFLVSFYNNEISEKSEIFDDQFSVERPDGSNFTLKIRSTKLEDSAMYFCASTPGVPETQYFGPGTRLLVL.

This clonotype appeared many times. One junction end disagrees with the germline gene, perhaps due to a read error. The chain couples TRBV5-1 to TRBJ1-6; perhaps TRBD1 as D (5 bases). Germline V gene sequence: CDR1 SGHRS, CDR2 YFSETQ. The CDR3 is 14 residues long. The CDR3 reads CASSLGTGNSPLHF. The CDR3 DNA reads TGTGCCAGCAGCTTGGGGACCGGGAATTCACCCCTCCACTTT.

As regards this clonotype: At one end the junction does not follow the germline gene, possibly because of a read error. This chain uses TRBV7-6 with TRBJ2-7; 7 bases align to TRBD2. The end of the DNA is better explained by TRBJ2-1, so the J call may be wrong. CDR3 size: 15 residues. From germline, CDR1 is SGHVS and CDR2 FNYEAQ. The CDR3 reads CASSLAVAEGNEQFF. CDR3 in DNA: TGTGCCAGCAGCCTAGCGGTAGCGGAGGGCAATGAGCAGTTCTTC.

Concerning this clonotype: Since a much larger clone is just one base distant, this may be a read error. The chain uses TRBV9 and TRBJ1-1; the D gene is possibly TRBD1 (5 bases). CDR3 length: 13 amino acids. CDR1 SGDLS and CDR2 YYNGEE come from the germline V gene. CDR3 residues: CTSSVVGTPEAFF. DNA for the CDR3: TGTACCAGCAGCGTAGTGGGGACTCCTGAAGCTTTCTTT.

The chain joins TRBV12-3 or TRBV12-4 to TRBJ2-5, with 8 bases matching TRBD1. The CDR3 totals 15 residues. With 3 bases clipped from V and 5 bases from J, the junction kept 8 bases outside the gene matches. The CDR3 reads CASSFGQGAGETQYF. The CDR3 coding sequence is TGTGCCAGCAGTTTTGGCCAGGGGGCGGGGGAGACCCAGTACTTC.

V is TRBV4-2 and J is TRBJ2-5, with D possibly matching TRBD1 (6 bases). V dropped 2 bases and J dropped 0 bases, with 16 bases sitting between them. Germline V CDR1 and CDR2: LGHNA, YNFKEQ. The CDR3 runs 17 residues. The CDR3 sequence: CASSQNLGRGYQETQYF. Written as DNA, the CDR3 is TGTGCCAGCAGCCAAAATCTGGGCAGGGGATACCAAGAGACCCAGTACTTC.

This clonotype came up many times. The chain links TRBV10-3 to TRBJ1-2; a possible D gene is TRBD1 (5 bases). Germline CDR1 ENHRY, CDR2 SYGVKD. This CDR3 is built from 12 residues. V was clipped by 0 bases and J by 8 bases, with 7 bases between them. As DNA, the CDR3 is TGTGCCATCAGTGAGTCAGGGACCGGCTACACCTTC. The encoded protein is CAISESGTGYTF.

This chain links TRBV9 with TRBJ1-6; D may be TRBD1 (5 bases). CDR1 and CDR2 from the germline V gene are SGDLS and YYNGEE. With 7 bases removed from V and 7 bases from J, the gap between germline ends came to 18 bases. There are 15 residues in the CDR3. CDR3 amino acids: CASSDAGEGNSPLHF. In DNA, the CDR3 is TGTGCCAGCTCGGACGCAGGAGAGGGGAATTCACCCCTCCACTTT.